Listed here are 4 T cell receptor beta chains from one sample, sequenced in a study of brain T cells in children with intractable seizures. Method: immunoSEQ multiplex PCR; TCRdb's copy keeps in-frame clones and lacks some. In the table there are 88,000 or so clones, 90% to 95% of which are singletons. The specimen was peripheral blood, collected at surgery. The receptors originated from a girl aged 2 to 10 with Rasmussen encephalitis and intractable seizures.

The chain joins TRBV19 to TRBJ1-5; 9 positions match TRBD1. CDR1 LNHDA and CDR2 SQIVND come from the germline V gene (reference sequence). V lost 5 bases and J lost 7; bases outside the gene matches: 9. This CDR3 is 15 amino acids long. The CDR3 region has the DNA TGTGCCAGTAGTTTCCGGACAGGGGACAGGCAGCCCCAGCATTTT. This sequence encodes CASSFRTGDRQPQHF.

CDR3 sequence (DNA): TGCGCCAGCAGCGAAGGGACGGGCCTATCGCCCCAGCATTTT. Protein: CASSEGTGLSPQHF. The V call is TRBV5-1, the J call TRBJ1-5; TRBD1 is a possible D gene (5 bases). V shed 4 bases and J shed 9 bases, with 17 bases lying between them. Germline assignment: CDR1 SGHRS and CDR2 YFSETQ. The CDR3 totals 14 residues.

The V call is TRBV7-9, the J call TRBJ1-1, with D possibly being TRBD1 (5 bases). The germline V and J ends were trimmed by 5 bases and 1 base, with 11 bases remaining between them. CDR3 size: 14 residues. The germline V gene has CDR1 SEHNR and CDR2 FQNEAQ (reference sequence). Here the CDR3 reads CASSRRDGNTEAFF. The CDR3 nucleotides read TGTGCCAGCAGCCGGAGGGACGGGAACACTGAAGCTTTCTTT.

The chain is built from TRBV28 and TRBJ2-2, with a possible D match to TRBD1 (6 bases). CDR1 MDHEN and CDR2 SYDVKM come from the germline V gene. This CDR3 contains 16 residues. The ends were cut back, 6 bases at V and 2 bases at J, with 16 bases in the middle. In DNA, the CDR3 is TGTGCCAGCAGACCCGAACAGGGTCTAAACACCGGGGAGCTGTTTTTT. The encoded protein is CASRPEQGLNTGELFF. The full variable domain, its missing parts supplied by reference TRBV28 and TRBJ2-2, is DVKVTQSSRYLVKRTGEKVFLECVQDMDHENMFWYRQDPGLGLRLIYFSYDVKMKEKGDIPEGYSVSREKKERFSLILESASTNQTSMYLCASRPEQGLNTGELFFGEGSRLTVL.